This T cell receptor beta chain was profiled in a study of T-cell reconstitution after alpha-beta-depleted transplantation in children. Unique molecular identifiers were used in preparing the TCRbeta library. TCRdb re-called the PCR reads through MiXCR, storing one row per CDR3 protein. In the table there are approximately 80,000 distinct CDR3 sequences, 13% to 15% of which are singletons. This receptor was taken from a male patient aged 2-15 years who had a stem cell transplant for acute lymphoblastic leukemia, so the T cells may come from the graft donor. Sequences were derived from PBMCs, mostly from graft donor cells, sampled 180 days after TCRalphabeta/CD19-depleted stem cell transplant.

CDR3 sequence (DNA): TGTGCCAGCAGTTTCCTCCTTCAGGGGGCAGGTGAAGCTTTCTTT. It yields the protein CASSFLLQGAGEAFF. The genes are TRBV6-2 or TRBV6-3 and TRBJ1-1; 8 nucleotides agree with TRBD1. Germline V gene sequence: CDR1 MNHEY, CDR2 SVGEGT. Trimming cost V 4 bases and J 7 bases; bases outside gene matches: 11. The CDR3 extends over 15 amino acids.